This T cell receptor beta chain is drawn from a study of blood T cells in healthy people across ages. As for the study in general: Per two T cells, about one barcoded beta molecule was captured through template switching.

CDR1 and CDR2 from the germline V gene are SQVTM and ANQGSEA. The CDR3 sequence is 15 residues long. The V and J ends lost 6 bases and 8 bases, in that order; junction bases with no gene match: 8. The authors ran a second PCR of about 7 to 11 cycles using a sample-barcoded 5' primer and a J-beta primer mix. Template switching added a 12-random-nucleotide identifier to every cDNA molecule. TCRdb itself ran the 5' RACE reads through MiXCR, one entry per CDR3 protein. The table shows around 690,000 distinct CDR3 sequences, with under 65% occurring only once. Roughly 10 milliliters of peripheral blood were drawn from each donor. This clonotype has a handful of counts.

The rearrangement links TRBV29-1 to TRBJ2-3; 16 positions agree with TRBD2. The receptor's source is a man aged 55-75 years in good health. The sample comprised blood. The CDR3 here is CSVPGTSGGAGTQYF. The CDR3 coding sequence is TGCAGCGTCCCTGGGACTAGCGGGGGGGCCGGTACGCAGTATTTT.